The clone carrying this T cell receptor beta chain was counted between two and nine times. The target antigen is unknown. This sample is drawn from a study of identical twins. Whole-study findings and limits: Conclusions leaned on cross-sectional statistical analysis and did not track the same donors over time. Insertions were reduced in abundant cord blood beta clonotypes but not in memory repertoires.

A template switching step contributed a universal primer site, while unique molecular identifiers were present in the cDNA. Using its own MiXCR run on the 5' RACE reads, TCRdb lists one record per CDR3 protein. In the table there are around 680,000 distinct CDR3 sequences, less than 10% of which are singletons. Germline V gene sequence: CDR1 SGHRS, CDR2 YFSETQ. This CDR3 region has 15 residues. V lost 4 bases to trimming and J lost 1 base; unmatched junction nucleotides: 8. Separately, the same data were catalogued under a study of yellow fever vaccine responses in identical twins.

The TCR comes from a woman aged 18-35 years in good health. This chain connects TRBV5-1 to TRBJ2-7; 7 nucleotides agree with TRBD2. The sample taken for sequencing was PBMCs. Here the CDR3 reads CASSPEPGLSYEQYF. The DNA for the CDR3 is TGCGCCAGCAGCCCAGAGCCGGGACTATCCTACGAGCAGTACTTC.